The 19 T cell receptor beta chains in this list originate from one sample, sequenced in a study of T cell responses to AZD1222 COVID-19 vaccine. Using immunoSEQ multiplex PCR, the repertoire was profiled, and TCRdb retains in-frame clones only, with some absent. The sample gives about 100,000 clones, 87% of which show up once; around 4.4% is in the top ten. The sequencing here drew on peripheral blood, taken on day 0 of MenACWY control vaccination. These receptors came from an adult in good health.

The rearrangement links TRBV5-1 to TRBJ1-6; D is ambiguous. CDR3 length: 16 amino acids. Germline loops: CDR1 SGHRS, CDR2 YFSETQ. V dropped 3 bases and J dropped 0 bases, with 10 bases sitting between them. The CDR3 coding sequence is TGCGCCAGCAGCTACTCTAAGGACTCCTATAATTCACCCCTCCACTTT. Its translation is CASSYSKDSYNSPLHF.

V usage is TRBV3-1 (or the pseudogene TRBV3-2) and J usage is TRBJ1-2; possibly TRBD1 for D (6 bases). Trimming left V 4 bases short and J 5 bases short, with 17 bases between. The CDR3 is 15 amino acids. The germline V gene has CDR1 LGHDT and CDR2 YNNKEL (reference sequence). The CDR3 protein is CASSLLRGQDYGYTF. In DNA form, the CDR3 reads TGTGCCAGCAGCCTTCTGCGGGGGCAAGATTATGGCTACACCTTC.

The J gene is TRBJ1-1, the V gene TRBV6-5, with D unclear. CDR1 and CDR2 (germline): MNHEY, SVGAGI. V shed 6 bases and J shed 1 base, with 3 bases lying between them. This CDR3 has 11 amino acids. The CDR3 region has the DNA TGTGCCAGCAGGAGGAACACTGAAGCTTTCTTT. It codes for CASRRNTEAFF.

The V call is TRBV2, the J call TRBJ1-5; D not certain. Germline V gives CDR1 SNHLY, CDR2 FYNNEI. The CDR3 loop spans 12 amino acids. V lost 8 bases and J lost 0, with 5 bases in between. The DNA of the CDR3 is TGTGCCAGCGCAGATAGCAATCAGCCCCAGCATTTT. Its protein product is CASADSNQPQHF.

The V and J genes are TRBV3-1 (or the pseudogene TRBV3-2) and TRBJ1-5, with D perhaps matching TRBD1 (6 bases). CDR3 length: 16 amino acids. V lost 1 base to trimming and J lost 4 bases, with 14 bases between them. CDR1 is LGHDT and CDR2 is YNNKEL in the germline V gene (reference sequence). CDR3 in amino acids: CASSQVLGQLNQPQHF. In DNA, the CDR3 is TGTGCCAGCAGCCAAGTTTTAGGACAGCTGAATCAGCCCCAGCATTTT.

This chain uses TRBV4-2 with TRBJ1-3, with unresolved D. The V gene lost 4 bases and the J gene lost 0 bases, with 13 bases spanning the gap. CDR1 and CDR2 from the germline V gene are LGHNA and YNFKEQ. The CDR3 loop spans 16 amino acids. CDR3 sequence (DNA): TGTGCCAGCAGCCGGCCGAGGGATCCCTCTGGAAACACCATATATTTT. It translates to CASSRPRDPSGNTIYF.

The chain employs TRBV3-1 (or the pseudogene TRBV3-2) and TRBJ2-7; 11 bases match TRBD2. Trimming cost V 2 bases and J 4 bases; bases outside gene matches: 4. The CDR3 has 15 amino acids. Per the germline V gene, CDR1 is LGHDT and CDR2 is YNNKEL (reference sequence). The CDR3 loop is CASSQTSGRQYEQYF. CDR3 nucleotide sequence: TGTGCCAGCAGCCAAACTAGCGGGAGACAATACGAGCAGTACTTC.

CDR3 bases: TGTGCCAGCAGCCAGGGCCGTAGCACAGATACGCAGTATTTT. Protein sequence: CASSQGRSTDTQYF. V gene TRBV3-1 (or the pseudogene TRBV3-2) combines with J gene TRBJ2-3; D unresolved. V gave up 3 bases and J gave up 0 bases, with 7 bases separating them. The CDR3 sequence is 14 residues long. Germline V CDR1 and CDR2: LGHDT, YNNKEL (reference sequence).

This clone appeared a few times. This chain links TRBV19 with TRBJ1-5; D is perhaps TRBD1 (6 bases). The ends were cut back, 1 base at V and 7 bases at J, with 8 bases in the middle. The CDR3 consists of 13 residues. The germline V gene encodes CDR1 LNHDA and CDR2 SQIVND (reference sequence). DNA of the CDR3: TGTGCCAGTAGTATAGTCGGGGGCCAGCCCCAGCATTTT. This codes for CASSIVGGQPQHF.

The CDR3: CSATSAGEQYF. In DNA, the CDR3 is TGCAGTGCCACCTCGGCGGGCGAGCAGTACTTC. The V call is TRBV20-1, the J call TRBJ2-7, with a tentative D call TRBD2 (5 bases). CDR1 is DFQATT, CDR2 SNEGSKA, per germline (reference sequence). The CDR3 is 11 amino acids. V was trimmed by 6 bases and J by 6 bases, leaving 12 bases between them.

V is TRBV6-2 or TRBV6-3 and J is TRBJ1-1; 9 bases align to TRBD1. V lost 4 bases and J lost 5; bases outside the gene matches: 8. Germline CDR1 MNHEY, CDR2 SVGEGT. The CDR3 is 15 residues long. The CDR3 loop reads CASSWPGQGNTEAFF. Here the CDR3 DNA reads TGTGCCAGCAGTTGGCCGGGACAGGGAAATACTGAAGCTTTCTTT.

This clone appeared once. The gene calls are TRBV2 and TRBJ2-1; TRBD2 matches 11 bases. CDR3 length equals 16 residues. The V gene's germline CDR1 is SNHLY and CDR2 FYNNEI. J gave up 10 bases and V 3 bases, and 11 bases lay outside the gene matches. DNA for the CDR3: TGTGCCAGCAGTGATTCTAGCGGGGGGTCCCCGTCGGAGCAGTTCTTC. Its protein product is CASSDSSGGSPSEQFF.

With respect to this clone: Relative to the germline gene, one junction end is altered; a read error may explain this. This chain uses TRBV28 with TRBJ1-1, with D possibly matching TRBD1 (6 bases). The CDR3 spans 15 residues. Germline values: CDR1 MDHEN, CDR2 SYDVKM. The CDR3 sequence: CASNLGGSVRTEAFF. The CDR3 DNA sequence: TGTGCCAGCAATTTAGGGGGGTCGGTGAGAACTGAAGCTTTCTTT.

The chain couples TRBV28 to TRBJ1-2; D is unresolved. This CDR3 comprises 15 residues. The germline V gene encodes CDR1 MDHEN and CDR2 SYDVKM. The V and J ends lost 6 bases and 4 bases respectively, with 18 bases between them. CDR3 sequence: CASSHARRSAYGYTF. Written as DNA, the CDR3 is TGTGCCAGCAGCCATGCGAGGAGGTCTGCCTATGGCTACACCTTC.

The chain links TRBV6-5 to TRBJ2-4, with D maybe TRBD2 (7 bases). V lost 4 bases and J lost 5, with 15 bases in between. CDR1 is MNHEY and CDR2 is SVGAGI in the germline V gene. This CDR3 has 15 residues. CDR3 residues: CASSFGRGVQNIQYF. CDR3 sequence (DNA): TGTGCCAGCAGTTTTGGGAGGGGGGTCCAAAACATTCAGTACTTC.

The chain couples TRBV18 to TRBJ1-6; D remains ambiguous. This CDR3 is built from 14 residues. The germline gives CDR1 KGHSH, CDR2 LQKENI. The V gene lost 0 bases and the J gene lost 7 bases, with 7 bases spanning the gap. CDR3 sequence: CASSPPVGNSPLHF. Written as DNA, the CDR3 is TGTGCCAGCTCACCACCTGTCGGAAATTCACCCCTCCACTTT.

The genes are TRBV10-1 and TRBJ1-1; D gene unclear. The germline V gene has CDR1 WNHNN and CDR2 SYGVQD (reference sequence). The germline V and J ends were trimmed by 3 bases and 1 base, with 3 bases remaining between them. The CDR3 runs to 12 residues. CDR3 amino acids: CASSDPNTEAFF. The CDR3 DNA reads TGCGCCAGCAGTGATCCGAACACTGAAGCTTTCTTT.

The chain combines TRBV7-8 with TRBJ2-1; 9 bases map to TRBD1. The V gene end was trimmed by 3 bases and the J gene end by 8 bases; junction bases not matched to a gene: 2. This CDR3 is built from 13 residues. Germline V CDR1 and CDR2: SGHVS, FQNEAQ. The CDR3 DNA is TGTGCCAGCAGCTTGGACAGGGGTGATGAGCAGTTCTTC. Its translation: CASSLDRGDEQFF.

The rearrangement joins TRBV5-1 to TRBJ1-2; no definite D call. This CDR3 is 14 amino acids long. Trimming took off 0 bases at V and 4 bases at J, with 10 bases between the two ends. Germline V CDR1 and CDR2: SGHRS, YFSETQ. The DNA of the CDR3 is TGCGCCAGCAGCTTGGTCAGTCCTGGCTATGGCTACACCTTC. Protein: CASSLVSPGYGYTF. Based on the CDR3 plus reference TRBV5-1 and TRBJ1-2, the full variable domain is KAGVTQTPRYLIKTRGQQVTLSCSPISGHRSVSWYQQTPGQGLQFLFEYFSETQRNKGNFPGRFSGRQFSNSRSEMNVSTLELGDSALYLCASSLVSPGYGYTFGSGTRLTVV.